One T cell receptor (beta chain) is described in this entry. These data originate in a study of blood T cell repertoires in COVID-19. Study background: The origin of the acute and convalescent COVID-19 samples was the United States, Italy and Spain. PBMCs, B-cell-depleted T cells, or T cells were the source of the cDNA or gDNA that made up the material.

Germline-derived CDR1 and CDR2 are SGHDN and FVKESK. V shed 4 bases and J 0 bases; nucleotides not matched to a gene: 4. CDR3 length: 15 amino acids. Measured with immunoSEQ multiplex PCR; TCRdb has only the in-frame clones, and not every one. Of approximately 280,000 clones listed, about nine tenths are singletons. The chain links TRBV14 to TRBJ1-1; 8 bases are a match to TRBD1. Sequenced: peripheral blood. The clonotype was recovered from a man in his fifties with acute or convalescent COVID-19. For the CDR3, the DNA is TGTGCCAGCAGCCCGGGGGACAGGTTGAACACTGAAGCTTTCTTT. This encodes CASSPGDRLNTEAFF.